The following is a T cell receptor beta chain sequence with its context. In its sample, this clone was seen a few times. Its antigen specificity is not known. The junction departs from the called germline gene at one end, perhaps through a read error. This sample is part of a study of metastatic and nonmetastatic thyroid tumors (dated by TCRdb to about 2020). About the full investigation: Repertoires from peripheral blood and from tumor or nodule tissue samples of malignant and benign thyroid patients were compared.

The library was generated by PCR. Sequencing relied on an Illumina HiSeq 4000. High-throughput sequencing was used to profile the TCR beta-chain CDR3 region of every patient. The original pipeline was this. Drawing on CDR3 differences between clinicopathological groups, the researchers built a classifier meant to tell apart patients with distant-metastatic papillary thyroid cancer. To measure repertoire diversity the researchers used the Shannon index, while the Morisita-Horn index served to gauge how similar the tumor and blood repertoires were. TCRdb reworked the public reads: Q25 trimming with fastp, MiXCR clone assembly, productive beta chains retained. For this entry, the V and J calls and clone size follow TCRdb and not the study's own pipeline. For this sample there are roughly 5,200 clones; about 30% appear just once. The top ten hold about 25% of the sample. None of the patients had been given any treatment before thyroid surgery. Using T-cell receptor beta sequencing, the study looked back at clinical samples from patients collected from about 2011 to 2018.

The full study reports these points: In both blood and tumor samples, TCR beta diversity was reported to be significantly higher in malignant tumors than in benign nodules.

From cysteine to phenylalanine, the CDR3 is 15 amino acids long. Here the CDR3 DNA is all that survives: 45 bases in frame from base 1. CDR1 and CDR2, per the germline V gene, are KGHDR and SFDVKD. This TCR was sampled from a female donor with papillary thyroid cancer or a benign thyroid nodule (not recorded which). Some clones in this sample may be carry-over from other donors' samples. The chain joins TRBV24-1 to TRBJ2-3; 10 bases in between match TRBD2. Sequencing input: adjacent normal tissue. The DNA sequence reads TGTGCCACCAGTGCGGCTAGCGGGAGAACAGATACGCAGTACTTT. It codes for CATSAASGRTDTQYF.